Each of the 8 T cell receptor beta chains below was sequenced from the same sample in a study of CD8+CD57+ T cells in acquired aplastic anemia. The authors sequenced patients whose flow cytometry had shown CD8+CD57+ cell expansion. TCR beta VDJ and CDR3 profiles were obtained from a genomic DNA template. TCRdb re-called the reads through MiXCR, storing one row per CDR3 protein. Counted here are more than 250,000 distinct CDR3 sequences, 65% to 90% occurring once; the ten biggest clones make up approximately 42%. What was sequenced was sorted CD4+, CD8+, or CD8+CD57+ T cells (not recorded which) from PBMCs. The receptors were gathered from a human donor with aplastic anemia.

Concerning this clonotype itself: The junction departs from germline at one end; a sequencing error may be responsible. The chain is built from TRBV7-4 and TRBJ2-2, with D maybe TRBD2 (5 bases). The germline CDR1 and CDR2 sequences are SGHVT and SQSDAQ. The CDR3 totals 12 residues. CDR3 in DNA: TGTGCCAGCAACTTAATACCCGGGGAGCGGTTTTTT. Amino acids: CASNLIPGERFF.

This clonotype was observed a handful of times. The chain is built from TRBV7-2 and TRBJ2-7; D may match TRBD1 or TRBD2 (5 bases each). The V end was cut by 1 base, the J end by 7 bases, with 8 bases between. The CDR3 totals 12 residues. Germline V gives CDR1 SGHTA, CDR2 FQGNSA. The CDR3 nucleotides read TGTGCCAGCAGCTTAGGGGACGGTGAGCAGTACTTC. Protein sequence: CASSLGDGEQYF.

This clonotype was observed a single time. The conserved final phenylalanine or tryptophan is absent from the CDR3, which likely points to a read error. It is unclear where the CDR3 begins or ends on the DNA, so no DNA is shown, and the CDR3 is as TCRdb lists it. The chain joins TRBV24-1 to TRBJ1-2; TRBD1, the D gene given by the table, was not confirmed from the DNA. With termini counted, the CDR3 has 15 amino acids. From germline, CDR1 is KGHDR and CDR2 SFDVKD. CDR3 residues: CATSLPGGELPSSTS.

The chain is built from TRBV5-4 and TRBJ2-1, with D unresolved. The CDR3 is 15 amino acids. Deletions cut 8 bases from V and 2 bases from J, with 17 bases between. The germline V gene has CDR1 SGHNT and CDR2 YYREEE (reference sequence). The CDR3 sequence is CASSLMGGAYNEQFF. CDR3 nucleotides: TGTGCCAGTAGTTTAATGGGCGGAGCCTACAATGAGCAGTTCTTC.

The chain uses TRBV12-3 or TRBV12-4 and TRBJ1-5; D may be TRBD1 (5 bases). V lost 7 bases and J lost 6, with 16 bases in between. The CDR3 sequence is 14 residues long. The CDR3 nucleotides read TGTGCCAGCACAACGGGGGGGTGGGTTCAGCCCCAGCATTTT. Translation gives CASTTGGWVQPQHF.

This CDR3 is CASSLAVLREQYF. CDR3 nucleotide sequence: TGTGCCAGCAGCTTAGCCGTTTTGAGGGAGCAGTACTTC. The chain couples TRBV7-2 to TRBJ2-7; D remains ambiguous. From germline, CDR1 is SGHTA and CDR2 FQGNSA. This CDR3 has 13 amino acids. V shed 0 bases and J shed 7 bases, with 10 bases lying between them. Complete variable domain (other parts from reference TRBV7-2 and TRBJ2-7): GAGVSQSPSNKVTEKGKDVELRCDPISGHTALYWYRQSLGQGLEFLIYFQGNSAPDKSGLPSDRFSAERTGGSVSTLTIQRTQQEDSAVYLCASSLAVLREQYFGPGTRLTVT.

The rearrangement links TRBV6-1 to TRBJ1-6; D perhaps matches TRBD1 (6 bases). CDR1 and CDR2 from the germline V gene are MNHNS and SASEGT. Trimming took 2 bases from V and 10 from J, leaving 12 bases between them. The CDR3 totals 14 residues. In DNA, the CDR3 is TGTGCCAGCAGTGAATCGGGGGCAGGGTCACCCCTCCACTTT. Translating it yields CASSESGAGSPLHF.

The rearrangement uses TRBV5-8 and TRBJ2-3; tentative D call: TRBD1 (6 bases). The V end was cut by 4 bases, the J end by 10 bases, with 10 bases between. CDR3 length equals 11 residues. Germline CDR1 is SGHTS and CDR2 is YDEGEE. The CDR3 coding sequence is TGTGCCAGCAGCAGTCAGGGGTCGCAGTATTTT. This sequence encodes CASSSQGSQYF.